Reported below is one T cell receptor (beta chain). Antigen unknown. Within the sample, other DNA sequences also encode this same CDR3. The deep-level immunoSEQ assay was used. Measured with immunoSEQ multiplex PCR; TCRdb has only the in-frame clones, and not every one. Of over a million clones listed, approximately 98.5% were seen once; the top ten hold over 0.3%. Germline V lookup: CDR1 SQVTM, CDR2 ANQGSEA. V was trimmed by 8 bases and J by 4 bases, leaving 11 bases between them. The CDR3 loop spans 11 amino acids. This entry belongs to a study of shared clonotypes between healthy human individuals. Study observations and caveats: Enrolling few donors narrowed the genetic and exposure-history diversity that was represented.

The chain uses TRBV29-1 and TRBJ2-5; the D gene could be TRBD1 or TRBD2 (5 bases each). The sample consisted of naive CD4+ T cells sorted from blood. Indicated subset: CD45RA+ positively selected. This sequence was found in a man younger than 45 in good health. The CDR3 is CSLGVGETQYF. The CDR3 DNA follows: TGCAGCTTGGGGGTGGGAGAGACCCAGTACTTC.